This TCR beta chain appears in the sequencing data of a study of early T cells in non-severe SARS-CoV-2 infection. This CDR3 region has 14 residues. Trimming shortened V by 5 bases and J by 3 bases, and 10 bases separated the two germline ends. TCRdb processed the 5' RACE reads anew with MiXCR; each CDR3 protein has one entry. The sample lists 50,000 or so distinct CDR3 sequences, about 15% occurring once. The sequence derives from an adult who was a healthcare worker with PCR-confirmed SARS-CoV-2 infection or an uninfected control (not recorded which). The V and J genes are TRBV12-3 or TRBV12-4 and TRBJ2-2; D is ambiguous. Specimen: whole blood, collected at baseline. The chain's CDR3 is CASSQRGHTGELFF. As DNA, the CDR3 is TGTGCCAGCAGTCAACGCGGACACACCGGGGAGCTGTTTTTT.